Sequencing of this TCR beta chain was carried out in a study of identical twins. The CDR3 runs 13 residues. Between the trimmed V and J ends, which lost 3 bases and 6 bases, there was a span of 15 bases. Germline CDR1 is DFQATT and CDR2 is SNEGSKA (reference sequence). TCRdb reprocessed the 5' RACE reads with MiXCR, giving one entry per CDR3 protein. The table has about 570,000 distinct CDR3 sequences, more than 9% seen once. There are many counts of this clonotype. A further study also used this sample, focusing on yellow fever vaccine responses in identical twins.

What was sequenced was PBMCs. The source is a young woman in good health. This chain joins TRBV20-1 and TRBJ2-7; the D gene is possibly TRBD1 (7 bases). The CDR3, as DNA: TGCAGTGCTAGTCACTACCAGGGGGGCGAGCAGTACTTC. Amino acid sequence: CSASHYQGGEQYF.